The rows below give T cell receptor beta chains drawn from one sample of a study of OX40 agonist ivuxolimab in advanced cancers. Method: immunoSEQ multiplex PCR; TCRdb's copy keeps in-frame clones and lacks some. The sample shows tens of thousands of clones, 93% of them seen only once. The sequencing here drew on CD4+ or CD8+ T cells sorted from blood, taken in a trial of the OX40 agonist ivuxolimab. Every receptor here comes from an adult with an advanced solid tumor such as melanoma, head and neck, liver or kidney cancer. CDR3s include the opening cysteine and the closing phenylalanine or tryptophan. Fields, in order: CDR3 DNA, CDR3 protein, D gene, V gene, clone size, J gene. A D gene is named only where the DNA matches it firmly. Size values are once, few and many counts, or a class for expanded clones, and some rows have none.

CDR3 DNA: TGTGCCAGCAGTTTCAGGGCCCCCCCCTACGAGCAGTACTTC; CDR3 protein: CASSFRAPPYEQYF; D gene: .; V gene: TRBV6-5; clone size: .; J gene: TRBJ2-7
CDR3 DNA: TGTGCCAGCAGCTTGGTTGTGACCCCTAACTATGGCTACACCTTC; CDR3 protein: CASSLVVTPNYGYTF; D gene: .; V gene: TRBV5-6; clone size: .; J gene: TRBJ1-2
CDR3 DNA: TGTGCCAGCAGCTTAGGAGACAATGAGCAGTTCTTC; CDR3 protein: CASSLGDNEQFF; D gene: .; V gene: TRBV7-6; clone size: .; J gene: TRBJ2-1
CDR3 DNA: TGTGCCAGCAGCGTAGTGGGGGGGCTTGCTTTCTTT; CDR3 protein: CASSVVGGLAFF; D gene: .; V gene: TRBV9; clone size: few; J gene: TRBJ1-1
CDR3 DNA: TGTGCCAGCAGTACTACTCGTCCCCCGAACACCGGGGAGCTGTTTTTT; CDR3 protein: CASSTTRPPNTGELFF; D gene: .; V gene: TRBV28; clone size: .; J gene: TRBJ2-2
CDR3 DNA: TGTGCCAGCAGTTTATTCCCAGGGAACTATGGCTACACCTTC; CDR3 protein: CASSLFPGNYGYTF; D gene: .; V gene: TRBV27; clone size: .; J gene: TRBJ1-2
CDR3 DNA: TGTGCCAGCAGTGAAGGGCCGCGGGGGAGCACAGATACGCAGTATTTT; CDR3 protein: CASSEGPRGSTDTQYF; D gene: TRBD2; V gene: TRBV2; clone size: .; J gene: TRBJ2-3
CDR3 DNA: TGCAGCGTTGGGCGTGGGCGTGGACAGGGGACAAATGGCTACACCTTC; CDR3 protein: CSVGRGRGQGTNGYTF; D gene: TRBD1; V gene: TRBV29-1; clone size: .; J gene: TRBJ1-2
CDR3 DNA: TGCGCCAGCAGCCAAGAGGGCCGAAGCAATCAGCCCCAGCATTTT; CDR3 protein: CASSQEGRSNQPQHF; D gene: .; V gene: TRBV4-1; clone size: .; J gene: TRBJ1-5
CDR3 DNA: TGTGCCAGTAGTACCCAGGGGGCGAGTGGCTACACCTTC; CDR3 protein: CASSTQGASGYTF; D gene: TRBD1; V gene: TRBV19; clone size: .; J gene: TRBJ1-2
CDR3 DNA: TGTGCCTGGGACCAGGGTCCTGAAGCTTTCTTT; CDR3 protein: CAWDQGPEAFF; D gene: .; V gene: TRBV30; clone size: few; J gene: TRBJ1-1
CDR3 DNA: TGCGCCAGCAGCCAAGATCCCTTTGGGGCCGCCAAAAACATTCAGTACTTC; CDR3 protein: CASSQDPFGAAKNIQYF; D gene: .; V gene: TRBV4-3; clone size: .; J gene: TRBJ2-4
CDR3 DNA: TGTGCCAGCAGCATAAGCGGGGATCGCTACGAGCAGTACTTC; CDR3 protein: CASSISGDRYEQYF; D gene: TRBD2; V gene: TRBV6-5; clone size: .; J gene: TRBJ2-7
CDR3 DNA: TGTGCCAGCAGCAAACAAGCGGACTCTAAAAGGGGTAATTCTAACTATGGCTACACCTTC; CDR3 protein: CASSKQADSKRGNSNYGYTF; D gene: .; V gene: TRBV21-1; clone size: .; J gene: TRBJ1-2
CDR3 DNA: TGTGCCAGCAGCTCCAGGGGTGGCTACACCTTC; CDR3 protein: CASSSRGGYTF; D gene: .; V gene: TRBV11-2; clone size: .; J gene: TRBJ1-2
CDR3 DNA: TGTGCCTTCTTTCGGGAGTCTAATGAAAAACTGTTTTTT; CDR3 protein: CAFFRESNEKLFF; D gene: .; V gene: TRBV2; clone size: .; J gene: TRBJ1-4
CDR3 DNA: TGTGCCAGCAGCGTAGACTCAGGGGGCGAGCAGTACTTC; CDR3 protein: CASSVDSGGEQYF; D gene: TRBD1; V gene: TRBV9; clone size: .; J gene: TRBJ2-7
CDR3 DNA: TGTGCCAGCAAGGCTAGCCCCACAGATACGCAGTATTTT; CDR3 protein: CASKASPTDTQYF; D gene: .; V gene: TRBV6-9; clone size: .; J gene: TRBJ2-3
CDR3 DNA: TGTGCCAGCAGCACCGGGGAAAGGCCGGCGGGCTCCGTAGGGACCCAGTACTTC; CDR3 protein: CASSTGERPAGSVGTQYF; D gene: .; V gene: TRBV7-6; clone size: .; J gene: TRBJ2-5
CDR3 DNA: TGTGCCAGCAGTTTAGGGTATCCCCGCACAGATACGCAGTATTTT; CDR3 protein: CASSLGYPRTDTQYF; D gene: .; V gene: TRBV28; clone size: .; J gene: TRBJ2-3
CDR3 DNA: TGTGCCAGCAGCGTAGAGGGGGCGGGAGAAGGGTCCTACGAGCAGTACTTC; CDR3 protein: CASSVEGAGEGSYEQYF; D gene: .; V gene: TRBV9; clone size: .; J gene: TRBJ2-7
CDR3 DNA: TGTGCCAGCAGCGCAGAGGGGCAGGACAGTCTACCCTACGAGCAGTACTTC; CDR3 protein: CASSAEGQDSLPYEQYF; D gene: .; V gene: TRBV9; clone size: .; J gene: TRBJ2-7
CDR3 DNA: TGTGCCAGCAGCGTATCCGGGACAGGGCTAAATGAGCAGTTCTTC; CDR3 protein: CASSVSGTGLNEQFF; D gene: TRBD1; V gene: TRBV9; clone size: .; J gene: TRBJ2-1
CDR3 DNA: TGCGCCAGCAGCCAAGATTACCGGGGGCTATACGAGCAGTACTTC; CDR3 protein: CASSQDYRGLYEQYF; D gene: .; V gene: TRBV4-1; clone size: .; J gene: TRBJ2-7
CDR3 DNA: TGTGCTAGTGGATACAGGGGGAATGAGCAGTTCTTC; CDR3 protein: CASGYRGNEQFF; D gene: TRBD1; V gene: TRBV12-5; clone size: .; J gene: TRBJ2-1
CDR3 DNA: TGCGCCAGCAGGGGAACGACCGAAGAAGCGGCCAATGAGCAGTTCTTC; CDR3 protein: CASRGTTEEAANEQFF; D gene: .; V gene: TRBV5-1; clone size: .; J gene: TRBJ2-1
CDR3 DNA: TGCGCCAGCAGTGAGACCTCGGACGGCTACGAGCAGTACTTC; CDR3 protein: CASSETSDGYEQYF; D gene: .; V gene: TRBV10-1; clone size: .; J gene: TRBJ2-7
CDR3 DNA: TGCAGCGCCTCATCCACCGGGGAGCTGTTTTTT; CDR3 protein: CSASSTGELFF; D gene: .; V gene: TRBV29-1; clone size: .; J gene: TRBJ2-2
CDR3 DNA: TGTGCCAGTAGTATCAATATCGGCAGGTATAATGAAAAACTGTTTTTT; CDR3 protein: CASSINIGRYNEKLFF; D gene: .; V gene: TRBV19; clone size: once; J gene: TRBJ1-4
CDR3 DNA: TGCAGCGTGACAGGGGGCAGTAACTATGGCTACACCTTC; CDR3 protein: CSVTGGSNYGYTF; D gene: TRBD1; V gene: TRBV29-1; clone size: .; J gene: TRBJ1-2
CDR3 DNA: TGTGCCAGCACCCCCGGGGGGGGAGGGGAGACCCAGTACTTC; CDR3 protein: CASTPGGGGETQYF; D gene: TRBD2; V gene: TRBV6-6; clone size: .; J gene: TRBJ2-5
CDR3 DNA: TGTGCCAGCAGTTTATCATTTGTCGTAGGTGGGCAAGAGACCCAGTACTTC; CDR3 protein: CASSLSFVVGGQETQYF; D gene: .; V gene: TRBV27; clone size: .; J gene: TRBJ2-5
CDR3 DNA: TGTGCCAGCAGCGTAGATACTAGCAGTTTGACAGATACGCAGTATTTT; CDR3 protein: CASSVDTSSLTDTQYF; D gene: .; V gene: TRBV9; clone size: .; J gene: TRBJ2-3
CDR3 DNA: TGTGCCAGTAGTATAGGCATAGGGGGCCCGAACGAGCAGTACTTC; CDR3 protein: CASSIGIGGPNEQYF; D gene: TRBD1; V gene: TRBV19; clone size: .; J gene: TRBJ2-7
CDR3 DNA: TGTGCCAGCATTCCACAGGGTCGGAGGACAGATACGCAGTATTTT; CDR3 protein: CASIPQGRRTDTQYF; D gene: .; V gene: TRBV6-6; clone size: .; J gene: TRBJ2-3
CDR3 DNA: TGCGCCAGCAACAGCGGGGGGTTAATAGATACGCAGTATTTT; CDR3 protein: CASNSGGLIDTQYF; D gene: TRBD2; V gene: TRBV5-1; clone size: .; J gene: TRBJ2-3
CDR3 DNA: TGTGCCAGCAGTTATCAGGGGTCCTACGAGCAGTACTTC; CDR3 protein: CASSYQGSYEQYF; D gene: .; V gene: TRBV6-5; clone size: .; J gene: TRBJ2-7
CDR3 DNA: TGTGCCAGCAGAGCCCCGGGGGAAGAGTATGGCTACACCTTC; CDR3 protein: CASRAPGEEYGYTF; D gene: .; V gene: TRBV6-1; clone size: .; J gene: TRBJ1-2
CDR3 DNA: TGCGCCAGCAGCCCTACCGGACATGGCAATTCACCCCTCCACTTT; CDR3 protein: CASSPTGHGNSPLHF; D gene: .; V gene: TRBV4-3; clone size: .; J gene: TRBJ1-6
CDR3 DNA: TGTGCCAGCAGGGACTACGAGCAGTACTTC; CDR3 protein: CASRDYEQYF; D gene: .; V gene: TRBV2; clone size: .; J gene: TRBJ2-7
CDR3 DNA: TGTGCCACTCAACAGGGGGCCACTGGAAACACCATATATTTT; CDR3 protein: CATQQGATGNTIYF; D gene: TRBD1; V gene: TRBV19; clone size: .; J gene: TRBJ1-3
CDR3 DNA: TGTGCCAGCAGTTATGGTGAAAGTTACGAGCAGTACTTC; CDR3 protein: CASSYGESYEQYF; D gene: .; V gene: TRBV6-5; clone size: .; J gene: TRBJ2-7
CDR3 DNA: TGTGCCAGCAGTTTAGGGAGGGCCGGGGAGCTGTTTTTT; CDR3 protein: CASSLGRAGELFF; D gene: TRBD2; V gene: TRBV27; clone size: .; J gene: TRBJ2-2
CDR3 DNA: TGTGCCAGCAGTGGATCGACTAGCGGGAGCACAGATACGCAGTATTTT; CDR3 protein: CASSGSTSGSTDTQYF; D gene: TRBD2; V gene: TRBV2; clone size: .; J gene: TRBJ2-3
CDR3 DNA: TGTGCCAGCAGTTACGAGGGATATAGCAATCAGCCCCAGCATTTT; CDR3 protein: CASSYEGYSNQPQHF; D gene: .; V gene: TRBV6-6; clone size: .; J gene: TRBJ1-5
CDR3 DNA: TGTGCCAGCAGTGGGGCGGGGACTAGCGGCTCCCAAGAGACCCAGTACTTC; CDR3 protein: CASSGAGTSGSQETQYF; D gene: TRBD2; V gene: TRBV2; clone size: .; J gene: TRBJ2-5
CDR3 DNA: TGTGCCACCAGCAGAGACCGGAGGGAAGCTTTCTTT; CDR3 protein: CATSRDRREAFF; D gene: .; V gene: TRBV15; clone size: .; J gene: TRBJ1-1
CDR3 DNA: TGTGCCAGCAGCTTAGGGGAGCCCTACGAGCAGTACTTC; CDR3 protein: CASSLGEPYEQYF; D gene: .; V gene: TRBV7-6; clone size: .; J gene: TRBJ2-7
CDR3 DNA: TGTGCCAGCTCTAGACTAGCCCCAGATACGCAGTATTTT; CDR3 protein: CASSRLAPDTQYF; D gene: TRBD2; V gene: TRBV4-2; clone size: .; J gene: TRBJ2-3
CDR3 DNA: TGTGCCAGCAGCATGCTTGGGGGGAGCAATCAGCCCCAGCATTTT; CDR3 protein: CASSMLGGSNQPQHF; D gene: .; V gene: TRBV11-2; clone size: .; J gene: TRBJ1-5